This is a list of T cell receptor beta chains from one sample in a study of CD8+CD57+ T cells in acquired aplastic anemia. TCRdb re-analysed the reads in MiXCR, keeping a single row per CDR3 protein. There are 220,000 or so distinct CDR3 sequences in the sample; about 60% occur only once, and around 60% lies in the top ten. Material for sequencing was sorted CD4+, CD8+, or CD8+CD57+ T cells (not recorded which) from PBMCs. The receptors originated from a human donor with aplastic anemia. Both conserved end residues are part of each CDR3. A D gene is named only where the DNA matches it firmly. Size values are once, few and many counts, or a class for expanded clones, and some rows have none.

>TRBJ1-2|TRBD1|.|TRBV20-1
TGCAGTGCCTCGGGACAGCTGTATGGCTACACCTTC
CSASGQLYGYTF
>TRBJ1-2|.|.|TRBV7-6
TGTGCCAGCAGCCACGGACGGAACTATGGCTACACCTTC
CASSHGRNYGYTF
>TRBJ2-1|.|.|TRBV9
TGTGCCAGCAGCGTAGGTTTGGTAACTACAGACGAGCAGTTCTTC
CASSVGLVTTDEQFF
>TRBJ1-2|TRBD1|.|TRBV2
TGTGCCAGCTTGGTGTGGACAGGGAACGGCTACACCTTC
CASLVWTGNGYTF
>TRBJ2-2|TRBD2|.|TRBV10-3
TGTGCCAGCAGAGACTTAAACGGGGGGACTAGCGTCACCGGGGAGCTGTTTTTT
CASRDLNGGTSVTGELFF
>TRBJ2-5|.|.|TRBV9
TGTGCCAGCAGCGTAGGGAACGGACAAGAGACCCAGTACTTC
CASSVGNGQETQYF
>TRBJ2-3|.|.|TRBV20-1
TGCAGTGCTCAGACTGCGGGAGATACGCAGTATTTT
CSAQTAGDTQYF
>TRBJ2-1|TRBD1|.|TRBV24-1
TGTGCCACCAGTAGCACCGGGACAGGGGACAATGAGCAGTTCTTC
CATSSTGTGDNEQFF
>TRBJ2-3|.|.|TRBV2
TGTGCCAGGGGGGGCGGAGATACGCAGTATTTT
CARGGGDTQYF
>TRBJ2-7|.|.|TRBV3-1
TGTGCCAGCAGCCAAGCCAGATACGAGCAGTACTTC
CASSQARYEQYF
>TRBJ2-3|.|once|TRBV7-3
TGTGCCAGCAGCTTCACGCGTTCAGATACGCAGTATTTT
CASSFTRSDTQYF
>TRBJ1-1|.|.|TRBV2
TGTGCCAGCACCGAGGGGGGGCTGATTACTGAAGCTTTCTTT
CASTEGGLITEAFF
>TRBJ2-7|.|.|TRBV27
TGTGCCAGCAGTTCCCAGGGAATCAATGAGCAGTACTTC
CASSSQGINEQYF
>TRBJ1-5|.|.|TRBV2
TGTGCCAGCAGTGGGACAGAGAATCAGCCCCAGCATTTT
CASSGTENQPQHF
>TRBJ2-1|TRBD1|few|TRBV25-1
TGTGCCAGCAGTCAGACAGGGATTATCTACAATGAGCAGTTCTTC
CASSQTGIIYNEQFF
>TRBJ2-7|TRBD2|.|TRBV20-1
TGCAGTGCGCAACTAGCGGGAGCCTCCTACGAGCAGTACTTC
CSAQLAGASYEQYF
>TRBJ2-7|TRBD1|.|TRBV24-1
TGTGCCACCAGTGATTCGGGGGACAGGGGGCTCTACGAGCAGTACTTC
CATSDSGDRGLYEQYF
>TRBJ2-7|.|.|TRBV9
TGTGACAGCAGTCCCTATAATGTAAGACCCCACTACGAGCAGTACTTC
CDSSPYNVRPHYEQYF
>TRBJ1-2|.|.|TRBV29-1
TGCAGCGTTGAGGCCGGACCCAGCCGGGAGGGCTACACCTTC
CSVEAGPSREGYTF
>TRBJ1-1|.|many|TRBV5-5
TGTGCCAGCAGCTTGGTGTCCTTTCCCCCTGAAGCTTTCTTT
CASSLVSFPPEAFF
>TRBJ1-6|.|many|TRBV7-3
TGTGCCAGCAGCTCTAACTCTGGATCACCCCTCCACTTT
CASSSNSGSPLHF
>TRBJ1-1|TRBD1|.|TRBV29-1
TGCAGCGGCGTGGACAGGACGAACACTGAAGCTTTCTTT
CSGVDRTNTEAFF
>TRBJ1-1|.|many|TRBV14
TGTGCCAGCGCCCAGCTAGGGTTCGGAACTGAAGCTTTCTTT
CASAQLGFGTEAFF
>TRBJ1-6|.|few|TRBV12-5
TGTGCTAGTGCTTCACGGGGGCCAGCGGGCTCACCCCTCCACTTT
CASASRGPAGSPLHF
>TRBJ1-4|TRBD1|.|TRBV15
TGTGCCACCAGCAGAGATAGCAGTGGGACAGGGGGCTTTGCAACTAATGAAAAACTGTTTTTT
CATSRDSSGTGGFATNEKLFF
>TRBJ2-3|TRBD2|.|TRBV20-1
TGCAGTGCTAGAAAGGGGACGGGGGGGTCAGATACGCAGTATTTT
CSARKGTGGSDTQYF
>TRBJ1-5|.|.|TRBV7-2
TGTGCCAGCAGCAGACAGTTCAATCAGCCCCAGCATTTT
CASSRQFNQPQHF
>TRBJ1-1|TRBD1|.|TRBV12-3/TRBV12-4
TGTGCCAGCGGTGTCTCCGGGACAGGGGAAGCTTTCTTT
CASGVSGTGEAFF
>TRBJ1-6|TRBD1|.|TRBV9
TGTGCCAGCAGCGTAGGGGGGACAGGGGTAGGCTCACCCCTCCACTTT
CASSVGGTGVGSPLHF
>TRBJ2-5|TRBD2|.|TRBV11-2
TGTGCCAGCAACCCGACGGGGGGTTCAGGAGAGACCCAGTACTTC
CASNPTGGSGETQYF
>TRBJ1-2|TRBD1|.|TRBV6-1
TGTGCCAGCATACCGACAGGGGGCGGCTATGGCTACACCTTC
CASIPTGGGYGYTF
>TRBJ1-2|.|few|TRBV20-1
TGCAGTGCCCTTCAGGAACTAGGTGGCTACACCTTC
CSALQELGGYTF
>TRBJ2-3|TRBD2|.|TRBV12-3/TRBV12-4
TGTGCCAGCAGTTTTTTGGTGCAAGACAGGACGGGACTAGCGGGGGCAGATACGCAGTATTTT
CASSFLVQDRTGLAGADTQYF
>TRBJ2-2|TRBD1|.|TRBV5-6
TGTGCCAGCAGCTTCAAGCGGACAGGGGAAACCGGGGAGCTGTTTTTT
CASSFKRTGETGELFF
>TRBJ2-2|TRBD2|.|TRBV7-7
TGTGCTAGCAGCAACCCGGGACTAGCTCCCGGGGAGCTGTTTTTT
CASSNPGLAPGELFF
>TRBJ2-3|TRBD1|.|TRBV2
TGTGCCAGCAAGAAGGACAGGGGAGGGGGCACAGATACGCAGTATTTT
CASKKDRGGGTDTQYF
>TRBJ2-5|TRBD1|.|TRBV9
TGTGCCAGCAGCGACAGTCCGGGACAGGGGTTGAATGAGCAGTACTTC
CASSDSPGQGLNEQYF
>TRBJ2-3|TRBD2|.|TRBV15
TGTGCCAGCAGCCCCGAACTAGCGTTAGGTACGCAGTATTTT
CASSPELALGTQYF
>TRBJ1-5|.|.|TRBV7-3
TGTGCCAGCAGCTTGGGTGGGCACAGCAATCAGCCCCAGCATTTT
CASSLGGHSNQPQHF
>TRBJ1-1|TRBD1|.|TRBV7-2
TGTGCCAGCAGCTTAGGTCGGGCAACAGGGGGCGGTGAAGCTTTCTTT
CASSLGRATGGGEAFF
>TRBJ2-1|TRBD2|.|TRBV29-1
TGCAGCGTTGGACTAGCGGGAAGACGCAATGAGCAGTTCTTC
CSVGLAGRRNEQFF